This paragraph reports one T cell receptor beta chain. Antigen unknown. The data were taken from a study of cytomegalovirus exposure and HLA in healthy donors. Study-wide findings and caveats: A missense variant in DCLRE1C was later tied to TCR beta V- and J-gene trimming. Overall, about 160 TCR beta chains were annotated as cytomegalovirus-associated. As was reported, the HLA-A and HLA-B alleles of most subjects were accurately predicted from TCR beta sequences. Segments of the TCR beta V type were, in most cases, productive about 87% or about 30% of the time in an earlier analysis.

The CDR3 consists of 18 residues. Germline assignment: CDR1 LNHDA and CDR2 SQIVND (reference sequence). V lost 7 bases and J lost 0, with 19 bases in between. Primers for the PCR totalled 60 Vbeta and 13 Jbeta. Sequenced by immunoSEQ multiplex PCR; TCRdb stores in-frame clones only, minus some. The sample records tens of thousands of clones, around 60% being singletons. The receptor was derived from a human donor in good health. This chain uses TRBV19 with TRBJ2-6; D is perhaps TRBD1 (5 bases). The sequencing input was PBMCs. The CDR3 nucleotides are TGTGCCAGTACCTCTGACAGTCTTTTTGCCTCTGGGGCCAACGTCCTGACTTTC. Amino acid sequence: CASTSDSLFASGANVLTF.